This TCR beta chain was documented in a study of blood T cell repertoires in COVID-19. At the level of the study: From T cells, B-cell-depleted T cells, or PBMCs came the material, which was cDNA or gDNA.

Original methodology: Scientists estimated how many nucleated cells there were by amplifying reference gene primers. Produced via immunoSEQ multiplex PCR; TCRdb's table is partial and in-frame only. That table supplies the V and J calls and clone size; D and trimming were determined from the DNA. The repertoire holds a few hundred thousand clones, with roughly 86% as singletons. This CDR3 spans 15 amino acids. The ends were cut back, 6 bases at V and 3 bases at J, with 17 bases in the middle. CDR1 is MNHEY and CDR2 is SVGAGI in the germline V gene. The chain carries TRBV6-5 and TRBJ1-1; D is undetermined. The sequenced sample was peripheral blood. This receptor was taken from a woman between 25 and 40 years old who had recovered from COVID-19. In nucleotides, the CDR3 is TGTGCCAGCAGCCGACGGCGCTTGGAGGACACTGAAGCTTTCTTT. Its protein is CASSRRRLEDTEAFF.